The 9 T cell receptor beta chains reported below all come from one sample, sequenced in a study of T cells after yellow fever vaccination. TCRdb redid the calling of the 5' RACE reads with MiXCR, one entry per CDR3 protein. The sample includes about 430,000 distinct CDR3 sequences, over 15% of them seen just once. The sequenced sample was PBMCs, obtained before the yellow fever booster vaccination. The receptor set was obtained from a man younger than 35 who received the YFV17D yellow fever vaccine.

The chain is built from TRBV7-9 and TRBJ1-5; D perhaps matches TRBD1 (5 bases). Germline-derived CDR1 and CDR2 are SEHNR and FQNEAQ (reference sequence). The CDR3 extends over 14 amino acids. Trimming left V 1 base short and J 8 bases short, with 12 bases between. CDR3 nucleotides: TGTGCCAGCAGCTTAGTAGGCCTAGGGGAGCCCCAGCATTTT. This gives the protein CASSLVGLGEPQHF.

This clonotype was picked up a small number of times. Written as DNA, the CDR3 is TGCGCCAGCAGCCAAGCGACGTGGACTGAAGCTTTCTTT. Amino acid sequence: CASSQATWTEAFF. V usage is TRBV4-1 and J usage is TRBJ1-1; D is unresolved. V shed 1 base and J shed 5 bases, with 8 bases lying between them. The V gene's germline CDR1 is MGHRA and CDR2 YSYEKL. The CDR3 has 13 residues.

This clonotype has ten or more counts. The gene calls are TRBV18 and TRBJ1-1; tentatively, D is TRBD1 (5 bases). V lost 4 bases and J lost 11, with 17 bases in between. Germline loops: CDR1 KGHSH, CDR2 LQKENI. CDR3 length: 13 residues. This chain's CDR3 is CASSLSDTRGAFF. For the CDR3, the DNA is TGTGCCAGCTCACTTAGTGACACCCGGGGGGCTTTCTTT.

In its sample, this clonotype was seen many times. V usage is TRBV7-2 and J usage is TRBJ2-3; D is perhaps TRBD2 (5 bases). CDR1 and CDR2 (germline): SGHTA, FQGNSA. The CDR3 runs 11 residues. The V and J ends lost 5 bases and 7 bases respectively, with 7 bases between them. This chain's CDR3 is CASSRRYTQYF. The DNA for the CDR3 is TGTGCCAGCAGCCGGAGGTATACGCAGTATTTT.

V and J are TRBV24-1 and TRBJ2-1, with D unclear. With 3 bases removed from V and 6 bases from J, the gap between germline ends came to 8 bases. Germline V lookup: CDR1 KGHDR, CDR2 SFDVKD. The CDR3 extends over 13 amino acids. Here the CDR3 reads CATSDQAVNEQFF. The CDR3 nucleotides are TGTGCCACCAGTGATCAGGCTGTCAATGAGCAGTTCTTC.

This clonotype was detected only a few times. V is TRBV6-5 and J is TRBJ2-1; D might be TRBD2 (5 bases). Germline V gives CDR1 MNHEY, CDR2 SVGAGI. The CDR3 covers 16 residues. The V end lost 0 bases, the J end lost 0 bases, and 9 bases lay between the germline ends. CDR3 DNA sequence: TGTGCCAGCAGTTACTCGGGGAGTAGCTCCTACAATGAGCAGTTCTTC. Translated, it gives CASSYSGSSSYNEQFF.

The V gene is TRBV11-2, the J gene TRBJ2-5, with D tentatively TRBD2 (6 bases). This CDR3 comprises 15 residues. Trimming removed 3 bases from V and 6 bases from J, with 17 bases in between. Germline loops: CDR1 SGHAT, CDR2 FQNNGV. CDR3 sequence reads: CASSFPGAREKTQYF. The CDR3 coding sequence is TGTGCCAGCAGCTTCCCCGGGGCCCGGGAGAAGACCCAGTACTTC.

This rearrangement joins TRBV12-3 or TRBV12-4 to TRBJ1-1; TRBD1 agrees at 8 bases. This CDR3 contains 13 residues. The trim removed 3 bases at V and 6 bases at J, leaving 3 bases unmatched. The CDR3 loop reads CASSFGTGPEAFF. The CDR3 coding sequence is TGTGCCAGCAGTTTCGGGACAGGCCCTGAAGCTTTCTTT.

The rearrangement uses TRBV5-5 and TRBJ2-4; D is unresolved. The CDR3 covers 20 residues. The germline V gene encodes CDR1 SGHKS and CDR2 YYEKEE (reference sequence). The V end lost 4 bases, the J end lost 1 base, and 27 bases lay between the germline ends. The CDR3 region is CASSPGVFGPRSVAKNIQYF. DNA for the CDR3: TGTGCCAGCAGCCCTGGGGTATTCGGGCCGCGGTCGGTGGCCAAAAACATTCAGTACTTC. Complete variable domain (other parts from reference TRBV5-5 and TRBJ2-4): DAGVTQSPTHLIKTRGQQVTLRCSPISGHKSVSWYQQVLGQGPQFIFQYYEKEERGRGNFPDRFSARQFPNYSSELNVNALLLGDSALYLCASSPGVFGPRSVAKNIQYFGAGTRLSVL.